The clone carrying this T cell receptor (beta chain) occurred many times. Antigen: not known. The data stem from a study of blood T cells in healthy people across ages. Overall study results and limits: Significant beta diversity loss was already apparent by age approximately 42, declining roughly linearly. Across samples, TCR beta diversity tracked strongly with naive T cell percentage.

Next came a second PCR, run for about 7 to 12 cycles, which used a sample-barcoded 5' primer along with a J-beta primer mix. All cDNA molecules were each tagged by a template-switch adaptor with 12 random nucleotides. TCRdb re-derived calls from the 5' RACE reads in MiXCR, one entry per CDR3 protein. Among 600,000 or so distinct CDR3 sequences, about 30% were seen once, and the ten largest hold about a sixth. Extraction of total RNA produced a minimum of 5 micrograms from each sample. The sequencing sample was made of blood. The TCR originated in a woman of 80 years or more in good health.

The CDR3 region is CASRLNRGSSDTQYF. CDR3 nucleotide sequence: TGTGCCAGCAGGCTCAACAGGGGGAGCTCAGATACGCAGTATTTT. The genes are TRBV7-2 and TRBJ2-3; 8 positions agree with TRBD1. The V and J ends lost 6 bases and 4 bases, in that order; junction bases with no gene match: 9. Germline V gene sequence: CDR1 SGHTA, CDR2 FQGNSA. The CDR3 is 15 residues long.